This T cell receptor beta chain was obtained from a study of blood T cell repertoires in COVID-19. Study-wide background: T cells, B-cell-depleted T cells, or PBMCs supplied cDNA or gDNA.

Germline CDR1 is SNHLY and CDR2 is FYNNEI. V was trimmed by 1 base and J by 6 bases, leaving 6 bases between them. The CDR3 consists of 12 residues. The data were produced by immunoSEQ multiplex PCR, yet TCRdb's version contains in-frame clones alone and is incomplete. The sample has about 73,000 clones; 70% to 80% are singletons. The sample was peripheral blood. This chain connects TRBV2 to TRBJ1-1; TRBD1 might be the D (5 bases). The receptor was isolated from a man between 65 and 85 years old with COVID-19, enrolled during active disease. CDR3 loop: CASSEGGAEAFF. The CDR3 DNA reads as TGTGCCAGCAGTGAAGGGGGGGCTGAAGCTTTCTTT. Combining the CDR3 with reference TRBV2 and TRBJ1-1 gives the whole variable domain EPEVTQTPSHQVTQMGQEVILRCVPISNHLYFYWYRQILGQKVEFLVSFYNNEISEKSEIFDDQFSVERPDGSNFTLKIRSTKLEDSAMYFCASSEGGAEAFFGQGTRLTVV.